Below are 5 T cell receptor beta chains sequenced from a single sample in a study of long-term antiretroviral therapy in people with HIV (dated by TCRdb to 2022 to 2024). The immunoSEQ hsTCRB v3.0 assay was used at survey level resolution to sequence the TRB variable region. TCRdb's version of the immuneACCESS table is confined to in-frame rearrangements and falls short of the full clone set. An unresolved V gene accounts for under half of the shortfall where checked; the remainder is of unknown origin. Present in this sample are about 50,000 clones, around 80% of which were seen just once. The leading ten clones occupy roughly 3% of the sample. The material was unsorted PBMCs, obtained 0.8 years after starting antiretroviral therapy. Receptors were obtained from a woman aged 18-35 years with HIV.

V gene TRBV7-9 combines with J gene TRBJ2-1, with D possibly TRBD2 on 6 matching bases. The CDR3 sequence is 17 residues long. Germline CDR1 and CDR2: SEHNR and FQNEAQ (reference sequence). V shed 2 bases and J shed 2 bases, with 16 bases lying between them. CDR3 protein: CASSLPGGAEAYNEQFF. CDR3 in DNA: TGTGCCAGCAGCTTACCCGGCGGGGCAGAGGCCTACAATGAGCAGTTCTTC.

V gene TRBV15 combines with J gene TRBJ2-2; D not resolved. This CDR3 has 13 amino acids. CDR1 is LNHNV, CDR2 YYDKDF, per germline (reference sequence). Trimming took 1 base from V and 3 from J, leaving 3 bases between them. The CDR3 spells CATSRVYTGELFF. The CDR3 nucleotides read TGTGCCACCAGCAGAGTATACACCGGGGAGCTGTTTTTT.

The V and J genes are TRBV15 and TRBJ1-5; maybe TRBD1 (6 bases). Trimming took 0 bases from V and 5 from J, leaving 11 bases between them. This CDR3 spans 15 amino acids. Per germline, CDR1 LNHNV and CDR2 YYDKDF (reference sequence). The DNA for the CDR3 is TGTGCCACCAGCAGAGATGGCAGGGGAGATCAGCCCCAGCATTTT. It specifies CATSRDGRGDQPQHF.

The chain uses TRBV4-1 and TRBJ2-1; tentatively, D is TRBD1 or TRBD2 (5 bases each). Germline V gene lookup returns CDR1 MGHRA and CDR2 YSYEKL. The CDR3 is 16 residues long. V lost 1 base, J lost 3 bases, and 13 bases lay in between. The DNA of the CDR3 is TGCGCCAGCAGCCAAGGTTCAGGGAGCGTCTACAATGAGCAGTTCTTC. Protein product: CASSQGSGSVYNEQFF.

V is TRBV15 and J is TRBJ2-7; 7 bases are a match to TRBD1. The CDR3 contains 16 residues. The germline V gene has CDR1 LNHNV and CDR2 YYDKDF (reference sequence). V shed 2 bases and J 1 base; nucleotides not matched to a gene: 8. For the CDR3, the DNA is TGTGCCACCAGCAGAACCCGGGACAGCCCTTCCTACGAGCAGTACTTC. Amino acids: CATSRTRDSPSYEQYF.